Shown below are 25 T cell receptor beta chains from a single sample sequenced in a study of low-dose radiotherapy and immunotherapy resistance in tumors. Time point denoted: before trial treatment. First-strand cDNA relied on TRAV- and TRBV-specific primers spanning alpha and beta chains. TCR amplification used 20 PCR cycles, a constant-region primer and a V-primer adapter. TCRdb re-analysed the reads in MiXCR, keeping a single row per CDR3 protein. The top ten clones hold under 1.1% of a sample with tens of thousands of distinct CDR3 sequences, 9% to 9.5% of them seen once. Material: PBMCs, obtained before treatment. The receptors stem from a male donor with prostate cancer.

This clonotype was seen ten or more times. The chain employs TRBV7-2 and TRBJ2-7, with D perhaps TRBD1 (5 bases). The CDR3 runs to 15 residues. The germline V gene has CDR1 SGHTA and CDR2 FQGNSA. The V end lost 6 bases, the J end lost 0 bases, and 15 bases lay between the germline ends. The CDR3 DNA follows: TGTGCCAGCAGGCAACAGGTCTCTCTCTCCTACGAGCAGTACTTC. It yields the protein CASRQQVSLSYEQYF.

This clonotype was recorded many times. CDR3 DNA sequence: TGTGCCAGCAGCTCTAGGACGGGGGAGGCCTCCTACGAGCAGTACTTC. This gives the protein CASSSRTGEASYEQYF. The chain carries TRBV9 and TRBJ2-7, with D maybe TRBD2 (6 bases). Per germline, CDR1 SGDLS and CDR2 YYNGEE. The CDR3 runs 16 residues. V was pared by 4 bases and J by 0 bases, with 17 bases between.

This clonotype was observed at least ten times. This sequence joins TRBV11-2 and TRBJ2-3; D gene ambiguous. The CDR3 sequence is 19 residues long. V was trimmed by 1 base and J by 0 bases, leaving 20 bases between them. Germline CDR1 and CDR2: SGHAT and FQNNGV. In DNA form, the CDR3 reads TGTGCCAGCAGCTTAGTTTTTTCAGTCGGATCCACTAGCACAGATACGCAGTATTTT. Amino acids: CASSLVFSVGSTSTDTQYF.

This clonotype was counted many times. V usage is TRBV6-2 or TRBV6-3 and J usage is TRBJ2-1, with TRBD2 identical over 9 bases. Trimming cost V 5 bases and J 3 bases; bases outside gene matches: 17. The germline V gene encodes CDR1 MNHEY and CDR2 SVGEGT. CDR3 size: 19 residues. The CDR3 sequence: CASSPTSGLGGLRYNEQFF. CDR3 nucleotides: TGTGCCAGCAGTCCGACTAGCGGCCTCGGAGGTCTGCGCTACAATGAGCAGTTCTTC.

There are a few counts of this clonotype. The V call is TRBV27, the J call TRBJ2-4; tentative D call: TRBD2 (5 bases). The germline V gene encodes CDR1 MNHEY and CDR2 SMNVEV (reference sequence). The V gene lost 5 bases and the J gene lost 8 bases, with 16 bases spanning the gap. CDR3 length: 14 amino acids. The CDR3 sequence is CASSPTQRGYIQYF. The DNA of the CDR3 is TGTGCCAGCAGTCCCACCCAACGGGGATACATTCAGTACTTC.

This clonotype was seen ten or more times. The chain has TRBV7-2 and TRBJ1-5, with D tentatively TRBD1 (5 bases). The CDR3 has 14 residues. V was cut by 5 bases and J by 5 bases, with 13 bases left in between. Germline V gene sequence: CDR1 SGHTA, CDR2 FQGNSA. CDR3 in amino acids: CASSLAWGDQPQHF. In nucleotides, the CDR3 is TGTGCCAGCAGCCTGGCCTGGGGGGATCAGCCCCAGCATTTT.

This clonotype was recorded only once. Relative to the germline gene, one junction end is altered; a read error may explain this. The J gene is TRBJ2-1, the V gene TRBV28, with 10 nucleotides matching TRBD1. Germline CDR1 MDHEN, CDR2 SYDVKM. CDR3 length: 10 residues. For the CDR3, the DNA is TGTGCCAGCACCCCGGGGACAGGGGTGTTC. Translating gives CASTPGTGVF.

This clonotype was counted ten times or more. V usage is TRBV6-2 or TRBV6-3 and J usage is TRBJ2-7, with D tentatively TRBD2 (6 bases). The CDR3 is made up of 16 amino acids. V was cut by 7 bases and J by 4 bases, with 23 bases left in between. CDR1 and CDR2 (germline): MNHEY, SVGEGT. The CDR3 coding sequence is TGTGCCAGCACCGATAGGTCGGGAGCCAACCTTTACGAGCAGTACTTC. Encoded protein: CASTDRSGANLYEQYF.

This clonotype was seen ten or more times. This sequence joins TRBV6-4 and TRBJ1-2; D is undetermined. V was shortened by 0 bases and J by 4 bases, with 9 bases between the two germline ends. The CDR3 covers 14 residues. Looked up from germline, CDR1 is MRHNA and CDR2 is SNTAGT. CDR3 sequence: CASSDSGSGYGYTF. CDR3 nucleotides: TGTGCCAGCAGTGACTCGGGGTCCGGCTATGGCTACACCTTC.

The chain recombines TRBV28 with TRBJ2-7; a weak D match, TRBD1 (6 bases). The V end lost 1 base, the J end lost 4 bases, and 11 bases lay between the germline ends. This CDR3 region has 14 residues. Per germline, CDR1 MDHEN and CDR2 SYDVKM. The CDR3 DNA reads as TGTGCCAGCAGTTTATCCAGGGGAAGATACGAGCAGTACTTC. This codes for CASSLSRGRYEQYF.

This clonotype was recorded many times. V usage is TRBV7-2 and J usage is TRBJ2-7; TRBD1 agrees at 9 bases. This CDR3 region has 15 residues. Germline V gene sequence: CDR1 SGHTA, CDR2 FQGNSA. The trim removed 11 bases at V and 4 bases at J, leaving 15 bases unmatched. The CDR3, as DNA: TGTGCCCCCGAAGCCCCGGGACAGGGAGAATACGAGCAGTACTTC. Its translation is CAPEAPGQGEYEQYF.

This clonotype was detected many times. The CDR3 region has the DNA TGTGCCAGCAAAAGCAGCGAAATCTATGGCTACACCTTC. As protein: CASKSSEIYGYTF. This chain connects TRBV28 to TRBJ1-2; D unresolved. Looked up from germline, CDR1 is MDHEN and CDR2 is SYDVKM. V was shortened by 7 bases and J by 4 bases, with 13 bases between the two germline ends. The CDR3 is 13 amino acids.

This clonotype has ten or more counts. The chain carries TRBV7-6 and TRBJ2-2, with TRBD1 matching over 9 bases. This CDR3 spans 17 amino acids. Unmatched junction bases numbered 17, after V lost 8 bases and J lost 7 bases. Germline CDR1 reads SGHVS; CDR2 reads FNYEAQ. CDR3 bases: TGTGCCAGCGCTCCAACCGGGACAGGGTATCTGGGCGGGGAGCTGTTTTTT. This gives the protein CASAPTGTGYLGGELFF.

This clonotype was detected ten times or more. The chain carries TRBV4-3 and TRBJ2-2; maybe TRBD2 (5 bases). V dropped 0 bases and J dropped 4 bases, with 9 bases sitting between them. CDR1 LGHNA and CDR2 YSLEER come from the germline V gene. CDR3 length equals 15 residues. The CDR3 nucleotides are TGCGCCAGCAGCCAAGATAACGGGGTCACCGGGGAGCTGTTTTTT. The encoded protein is CASSQDNGVTGELFF.

This clonotype was seen ten or more times. The chain is built from TRBV7-9 and TRBJ2-5; TRBD2 might be the D (5 bases). V was pared by 4 bases and J by 2 bases, with 23 bases between. The germline V gene encodes CDR1 SEHNR and CDR2 FQNEAQ (reference sequence). CDR3 length equals 18 residues. This CDR3 reads CASSSPIGLTRVQETQYF. The CDR3 bases are TGTGCCAGCAGCTCCCCGATTGGACTGACGAGGGTACAAGAGACCCAGTACTTC.

This clonotype was recorded at least ten times. The chain recombines TRBV11-2 with TRBJ2-3; D unclear. CDR1 SGHAT and CDR2 FQNNGV come from the germline V gene. With 0 bases removed from V and 8 bases from J, the gap between germline ends came to 9 bases. This CDR3 contains 13 residues. The CDR3 protein is CASSLDKAFTQYF. The CDR3 bases are TGTGCCAGCAGCTTAGACAAGGCCTTTACGCAGTATTTT.

This clonotype was observed many times. The rearrangement uses TRBV29-1 and TRBJ2-1, with D unresolved. The CDR3 loop spans 13 amino acids. The V end lost 7 bases, the J end lost 0 bases, and 10 bases lay between the germline ends. CDR1 is SQVTM and CDR2 is ANQGSEA in the germline V gene. Here the CDR3 reads CSALTSSYNEQFF. The CDR3 coding sequence is TGCAGCGCCTTGACGAGCTCCTACAATGAGCAGTTCTTC.

At least ten counts were recorded for this clonotype. This rearrangement joins TRBV7-6 to TRBJ2-2, with no clear D. V was pared by 1 base and J by 4 bases, with 1 base between. There are 12 residues in the CDR3. Germline loops: CDR1 SGHVS, CDR2 FNYEAQ. CDR3 in amino acids: CASSLVTGELFF. The CDR3 bases are TGTGCCAGCAGCTTAGTCACCGGGGAGCTGTTTTTT.

As concerns this clonotype: A far larger clone is one base from this, pointing to a likely read error. The chain uses TRBV26 and TRBJ2-7. TRBV26 is marked as a pseudogene. The CDR3 contains 11 residues. This chain's CDR3 is CASSRTENQYF. CDR3 coding DNA: TGTGCCAGCAGCCGGACGGAAAATCAGTACTTC.

This clonotype was recorded at least ten times. The chain uses TRBV7-9 and TRBJ2-2, with D possibly being TRBD2 (6 bases). This CDR3 has 14 residues. Trimming took 2 bases from V and 6 from J, leaving 10 bases between them. Germline V lookup: CDR1 SEHNR, CDR2 FQNEAQ (reference sequence). CDR3 amino acids: CASSLNTSPGELFF. For the CDR3, the DNA is TGTGCCAGCAGCTTAAATACTAGCCCCGGGGAGCTGTTTTTT.

To note about this clonotype: Compared with germline, one end of the junction differs, possibly owing to a read error. V and J are TRBV30 and TRBJ2-1, with TRBD2 as a possible D gene (6 bases). CDR1 is GTSNPN and CDR2 is SVGIG in the germline V gene (reference sequence). CDR3 length: 14 residues. The chain's CDR3 is CAGSGGTSYNEQFF. The DNA for the CDR3 is TGTGCCGGGAGTGGGGGGACCTCCTACAATGAGCAGTTCTTC.

This clonotype has only a few counts. The V and J genes are TRBV10-3 and TRBJ2-3; maybe TRBD2 (6 bases). The CDR3 runs 13 residues. Trimming shortened V by 8 bases and J by 2 bases, and 11 bases separated the two germline ends. CDR1 ENHRY and CDR2 SYGVKD come from the germline V gene. CDR3 nucleotide sequence: TGTGCCATCCATCCGGGAGACACAGATACGCAGTATTTT. Translating it yields CAIHPGDTDTQYF.

The sample holds many counts of this clonotype. V usage is TRBV28 and J usage is TRBJ2-7; TRBD1 is a possible D gene (5 bases). V lost 5 bases and J lost 6, with 20 bases in between. The CDR3 has 15 residues. Germline-derived CDR1 and CDR2 are MDHEN and SYDVKM. In DNA, the CDR3 is TGTGCCAGCAGTACCGAAACAGTTAGTAGGGGCGAGCAGTACTTC. Translating it yields CASSTETVSRGEQYF.

Worth noting for this clonotype: With a far larger clone one base away, a read error is the likely cause. V gene TRBV28 combines with J gene TRBJ2-1; the D is unclear. Germline V gene sequence: CDR1 MDHEN, CDR2 SYDVKM. The V gene lost 2 bases and the J gene lost 10 bases, with 12 bases spanning the gap. The CDR3 runs to 13 residues. The CDR3 DNA reads TGTGCCAGCAGTTTAAAAGCCGGACGCGAGCAGTTCTTC. This encodes CASSLKAGREQFF.

The table lists this clonotype with many counts. The V call is TRBV6-5, the J call TRBJ2-5, with 11 bases matching TRBD1. The CDR3 contains 14 residues. Germline-derived CDR1 and CDR2 are MNHEY and SVGAGI. V lost 6 bases to trimming and J lost 4 bases; unmatched junction nucleotides: 4. DNA of the CDR3: TGTGCCAGCAGCAGGGACAGGGGGGTAGAGACCCAGTACTTC. Encoded protein: CASSRDRGVETQYF.